The 32 T cell receptor beta chains presented below share a single source sample, sequenced in a study of shared clonotypes between healthy human individuals. Here immunoSEQ multiplex PCR was the method, and the copy in TCRdb shows in-frame clones only, minus some. The sample gives more than 2 million clones, over 85% of which show up once; more than 0.1% is in the top ten. Sequencing was performed on naive CD4+ T cells sorted from blood. Subset denoted: CD45RA+ positively selected. These receptors originate from a man between 18 and 29 years old in good health.

The chain recombines TRBV29-1 with TRBJ1-1; D not certain. Trimming stripped 3 bases from V and 3 bases from J, with 8 bases between. Per germline, CDR1 SQVTM and CDR2 ANQGSEA. CDR3 length equals 12 residues. The CDR3 protein is CSVDHGYTEAFF. The DNA for the CDR3 is TGCAGCGTTGATCACGGGTACACTGAAGCTTTCTTT.

This chain connects TRBV5-1 to TRBJ1-1, with no clear D. Germline V gene data show CDR1 as SGHRS and CDR2 as YFSETQ. This CDR3 spans 15 amino acids. Trimming stripped 0 bases from V and 7 bases from J, with 16 bases between. The chain's CDR3 is CASSLAGTATVEAFF. CDR3 in DNA: TGCGCCAGCAGCTTGGCCGGAACGGCGACGGTTGAAGCTTTCTTT.

This chain connects TRBV29-1 to TRBJ2-7; TRBD1 aligns across 8 bases. V was pared by 6 bases and J by 6 bases, with 10 bases of the junction left unmatched. Germline lookup yields CDR1 SQVTM and CDR2 ANQGSEA. This CDR3 comprises 13 residues. This CDR3 reads CSVKMTGVSEQYF. In nucleotides, the CDR3 is TGCAGCGTCAAGATGACAGGGGTTTCCGAGCAGTACTTC.

CDR3 coding DNA: TGTGCCAGCAGCGGTACTGCGTCAGATACGCAGTATTTT. The encoded protein is CASSGTASDTQYF. V gene TRBV9 combines with J gene TRBJ2-3, with D unresolved. Germline V CDR1 and CDR2: SGDLS, YYNGEE. Trimming stripped 3 bases from V and 4 bases from J, with 9 bases between. The CDR3 has 13 amino acids.

The chain has TRBV19 and TRBJ2-7; a possible D gene is TRBD1 (5 bases). The germline CDR1 and CDR2 sequences are LNHDA and SQIVND (reference sequence). Trimming shortened V by 6 bases and J by 0 bases, and 12 bases separated the two germline ends. This CDR3 region has 14 residues. CDR3: CASSRTSSSYEQYF. CDR3 sequence (DNA): TGTGCCAGTAGCAGGACATCGAGCTCCTACGAGCAGTACTTC.

This clone is a singleton in its sample. The chain carries TRBV7-9 and TRBJ2-3; weak D call: TRBD2 (5 bases). This CDR3 spans 15 amino acids. Trimming shortened V by 5 bases and J by 2 bases, and 14 bases separated the two germline ends. The germline CDR1 and CDR2 sequences are SEHNR and FQNEAQ (reference sequence). CDR3 in amino acids: CASSPAGGPTDTQYF. The CDR3 bases are TGTGCCAGCAGCCCCGCGGGCGGACCCACAGATACGCAGTATTTT.

The gene calls are TRBV9 and TRBJ2-5; D remains unclear. The CDR3 loop spans 15 amino acids. Germline V gene sequence: CDR1 SGDLS, CDR2 YYNGEE. The ends were cut back, 1 base at V and 5 bases at J, with 15 bases in the middle. CDR3 in amino acids: CASSVSNVKAETQYF. CDR3 nucleotide sequence: TGTGCCAGCAGCGTATCCAATGTCAAAGCGGAGACCCAGTACTTC.

The chain recombines TRBV6-6 with TRBJ2-1, with TRBD1 matching 9 bases. CDR1 and CDR2 from the germline V gene are MNHNY and SVGAGI (reference sequence). V shed 5 bases and J 4 bases; nucleotides not matched to a gene: 6. This CDR3 is built from 15 residues. Written as DNA, the CDR3 is TGTGCCAGCAGTGTGGGACAGGGAGTATACAATGAGCAGTTCTTC. This sequence encodes CASSVGQGVYNEQFF.

V is TRBV18 and J is TRBJ2-1, with a possible D match to TRBD1 (6 bases). Per germline, CDR1 KGHSH and CDR2 LQKENI. Trimming removed 1 base at V and 6 bases at J, with 19 bases between. This CDR3 is built from 17 residues. The CDR3 DNA is TGTGCCAGCTCACCACGGATTTCCACAGGGACCAGCAATGAGCAGTTCTTC. Its translation is CASSPRISTGTSNEQFF.

This clone has only one observation. The genes are TRBV15 and TRBJ1-5; 8 bases align to TRBD1. The germline CDR1 and CDR2 sequences are LNHNV and YYDKDF (reference sequence). Trimming at V came to 3 bases and at J to 5 bases, leaving 9 bases not matched to a gene. The CDR3 totals 16 residues. CDR3 sequence reads: CATSSPHQGAHQPQHF. In DNA form, the CDR3 reads TGTGCCACCAGCAGTCCTCATCAGGGGGCCCATCAGCCCCAGCATTTT.

This clone was counted once. V is TRBV6-5 and J is TRBJ2-1, with a weak D call TRBD1 (6 bases). CDR3 length equals 13 residues. Germline CDR1 and CDR2: MNHEY and SVGAGI. V dropped 6 bases and J dropped 5 bases, with 11 bases sitting between them. As DNA, the CDR3 is TGTGCCAGCAGCCCCAGGGGCCACAATGAGCAGTTCTTC. Its protein product is CASSPRGHNEQFF.

The chain couples TRBV7-2 to TRBJ2-1; maybe TRBD2 (7 bases). The CDR3 is 15 residues long. V was pared by 4 bases and J by 8 bases, with 18 bases between. The germline V gene encodes CDR1 SGHTA and CDR2 FQGNSA. The CDR3 here is CASSYLGRGPHEQFF. The CDR3 bases are TGTGCCAGCAGCTATTTGGGGCGGGGGCCCCATGAGCAGTTCTTC.

Concerning this clone: Other DNA sequences from this sample encode an identical CDR3 as well. This rearrangement joins TRBV6-5 to TRBJ1-5, with 9 bases identical to TRBD1. V trimming: 2 bases; J trimming: 6 bases; junction bases outside the gene matches: 2. CDR3 length: 14 residues. The V gene's germline CDR1 is MNHEY and CDR2 SVGAGI. For the CDR3, the DNA is TGTGCCAGCAGTTACGACAGGGGGAGTCAGCCCCAGCATTTT. Amino acids: CASSYDRGSQPQHF.

This chain uses TRBV5-1 with TRBJ1-1; D gene unclear. The CDR3 spans 13 residues. Germline CDR1 reads SGHRS; CDR2 reads YFSETQ. The ends were cut back, 1 base at V and 1 base at J, with 5 bases in the middle. CDR3 loop: CASSLWQNTEAFF. CDR3 in DNA: TGCGCCAGCAGCTTGTGGCAGAACACTGAAGCTTTCTTT. The full variable domain, rest sourced from reference TRBV5-1 and TRBJ1-1, is KAGVTQTPRYLIKTRGQQVTLSCSPISGHRSVSWYQQTPGQGLQFLFEYFSETQRNKGNFPGRFSGRQFSNSRSEMNVSTLELGDSALYLCASSLWQNTEAFFGQGTRLTVV.

This clone is a singleton in its sample. For the CDR3, the DNA is TGCGCCAGCAGCCAAGAGACTAGCGGGGGGGTTCGCACAGATACGCAGTATTTT. Translation gives CASSQETSGGVRTDTQYF. The V and J genes are TRBV4-1 and TRBJ2-3; 14 nucleotides align to TRBD2. Germline lookup yields CDR1 MGHRA and CDR2 YSYEKL. J gave up 1 base and V 0 bases, and 3 bases lay outside the gene matches. This CDR3 is built from 18 residues.

The chain recombines TRBV5-6 with TRBJ2-3, with D perhaps matching TRBD2 (5 bases). The germline CDR1 and CDR2 sequences are SGHDT and YYEEEE. The germline V and J ends were trimmed by 4 bases and 0 bases, with 15 bases remaining between them. This CDR3 contains 16 residues. CDR3 residues: CASSLDQAVSTDTQYF. The CDR3 nucleotides are TGTGCCAGCAGCCTCGATCAAGCGGTCAGCACAGATACGCAGTATTTT.

This chain uses TRBV19 with TRBJ1-2; 9 nucleotides line up with TRBD1. The ends lost 5 bases at V and 4 bases at J; junction bases unmatched: 5. Germline V gene lookup returns CDR1 LNHDA and CDR2 SQIVND (reference sequence). The CDR3 is 14 amino acids. The CDR3 spells CASSEQGAGYGYTF. Written as DNA, the CDR3 is TGTGCCAGTAGTGAACAGGGGGCAGGCTATGGCTACACCTTC.

This clone was picked up one time. The rearrangement links TRBV6-5 to TRBJ1-2; D call uncertain. CDR1 is MNHEY, CDR2 SVGAGI, per germline. V was clipped by 4 bases and J by 4 bases, with 16 bases between them. This CDR3 is 15 amino acids long. The CDR3 sequence: CASSSSDDRRYGYTF. The CDR3 nucleotides read TGTGCCAGCAGTTCCAGCGACGACCGACGCTATGGCTACACCTTC.

The chain carries TRBV5-1 and TRBJ1-1; D might be TRBD1 (5 bases). The CDR3 totals 14 residues. V lost 4 bases and J lost 1, with 11 bases in between. The germline V gene has CDR1 SGHRS and CDR2 YFSETQ. CDR3 region: CASSRGGGNTEAFF. The CDR3, as DNA: TGCGCCAGCAGCCGGGGCGGCGGGAACACTGAAGCTTTCTTT.

The CDR3 nucleotides are TGTGCCAGCAGCGCGCGGGGGTACGAGCAGTACTTC. As protein: CASSARGYEQYF. The chain couples TRBV11-2 to TRBJ2-7; the match to TRBD2 covers 7 bases. This CDR3 contains 12 residues. J gave up 4 bases and V 5 bases, and 2 bases lay outside the gene matches. CDR1 is SGHAT, CDR2 FQNNGV, per germline.

The chain links TRBV6-5 to TRBJ1-6; 7 nucleotides align to TRBD1. The junction had 4 bases not matched to a gene; V was cut back by 4 bases and J by 7 bases. The length of the CDR3 is 14 residues. In germline, CDR1 is MNHEY, CDR2 SVGAGI. The CDR3 loop reads CASSLGGINSPLHF. For the CDR3, the DNA is TGTGCCAGCAGTTTAGGGGGCATAAATTCACCCCTCCACTTT.

For this clone: The same CDR3 can be traced to other DNA sequences in this sample. The J gene is TRBJ2-3, the V gene TRBV5-1; D might be TRBD1 (6 bases). Germline assignment: CDR1 SGHRS and CDR2 YFSETQ. Trimming removed 1 base from V and 0 bases from J, with 6 bases in between. The CDR3 totals 14 residues. CDR3 residues: CASSLQGSTDTQYF. CDR3 sequence (DNA): TGCGCCAGCAGCTTGCAGGGGAGCACAGATACGCAGTATTTT.

The V call is TRBV11-2, the J call TRBJ1-2, with 9 positions matching TRBD1. Germline CDR1 and CDR2: SGHAT and FQNNGV. V was clipped by 0 bases and J by 4 bases; unmatched bases: 12. CDR3 length: 18 amino acids. This CDR3 reads CASSLERGTGPPLYGYTF. As DNA, the CDR3 is TGTGCCAGCAGCTTAGAACGGGGGACAGGGCCCCCTCTCTATGGCTACACCTTC.

J is TRBJ1-4 and V is TRBV11-2; TRBD1 is a possible D gene (6 bases). The germline V and J ends were trimmed by 0 bases and 4 bases, with 12 bases remaining between them. Per the germline V gene, CDR1 is SGHAT and CDR2 is FQNNGV. This CDR3 is built from 16 residues. CDR3 nucleotides: TGTGCCAGCAGCTTAGATCTAGGGGGGGGTAATGAAAAACTGTTTTTT. Its translation: CASSLDLGGGNEKLFF.

The chain carries TRBV30 and TRBJ1-1; D not resolved. Deletions cut 0 bases from V and 1 base from J, with 6 bases between. CDR3 length: 13 amino acids. The germline gives CDR1 GTSNPN, CDR2 SVGIG (reference sequence). The CDR3 loop reads CAWSVLKNTEAFF. The CDR3 DNA reads TGTGCCTGGAGTGTACTTAAGAACACTGAAGCTTTCTTT.

Only one count was recorded for this clone. The chain couples TRBV5-1 to TRBJ2-3, with D possibly being TRBD2 (5 bases). The CDR3 contains 15 residues. The V end was cut by 4 bases, the J end by 1 base, with 13 bases between. In germline, CDR1 is SGHRS, CDR2 YFSETQ. The CDR3 sequence: CASSQGLSRTDTQYF. The CDR3 DNA reads TGCGCCAGCAGCCAAGGACTTTCCCGCACAGATACGCAGTATTTT.

This chain joins TRBV11-2 and TRBJ2-7; the match to TRBD1 covers 9 bases. Germline V gives CDR1 SGHAT, CDR2 FQNNGV. The J segment lost 2 bases and the V segment lost 5 bases, leaving 7 bases of the junction unmatched. This CDR3 has 15 amino acids. The CDR3 nucleotides are TGTGCCAGCAGCCTCAGCGGGACAGGGCCCTACGAGCAGTACTTC. This codes for CASSLSGTGPYEQYF.

The rearrangement uses TRBV4-3 and TRBJ1-1; 7 bases map to TRBD1. The V gene's germline CDR1 is LGHNA and CDR2 YSLEER. This CDR3 has 13 residues. The V segment lost 8 bases and the J segment 4 bases; nucleotides outside the gene matches: 7. CDR3 residues: CASSQGDFTEAFF. DNA for the CDR3: TGCGCCAGCTCCCAGGGGGATTTCACTGAAGCTTTCTTT.

The chain is built from TRBV20-1 and TRBJ1-1; D is perhaps TRBD1 (5 bases). Germline CDR1 reads DFQATT; CDR2 reads SNEGSKA (reference sequence). The length of the CDR3 is 11 residues. V was cut by 5 bases and J by 11 bases, with 15 bases left in between. The CDR3 bases are TGCAGTGCTGCCGGGGGAACCGGGGCTTTCTTT. Residues: CSAAGGTGAFF.

The V gene is TRBV7-9, the J gene TRBJ2-1, with 9 positions matching TRBD2. Germline lookup yields CDR1 SEHNR and CDR2 FQNEAQ (reference sequence). The CDR3 is 14 residues long. Germline trimming cut 9 bases from V and 5 bases from J; bases unmatched to any gene: 8. The CDR3 DNA reads as TGTGCCAGACAAAGCGGGAGGCCTGACAATGAGCAGTTCTTC. This gives the protein CARQSGRPDNEQFF.

The chain carries TRBV19 and TRBJ2-7; D ambiguous. The length of the CDR3 is 15 residues. Germline-derived CDR1 and CDR2 are LNHDA and SQIVND (reference sequence). Trimming took off 3 bases at V and 5 bases at J, with 17 bases between the two ends. CDR3 loop: CASSILSGIGHEQYF. The CDR3 nucleotides read TGTGCCAGTAGTATTCTATCAGGCATCGGACACGAGCAGTACTTC. Full variable domain (outside the CDR3, taken from reference TRBV19 and TRBJ2-7): DGGITQSPKYLFRKEGQNVTLSCEQNLNHDAMYWYRQDPGQGLRLIYYSQIVNDFQKGDIAEGYSVSREKKESFPLTVTSAQKNPTAFYLCASSILSGIGHEQYFGPGTRLTVT.

V gene TRBV11-2 combines with J gene TRBJ2-7; the match to TRBD2 covers 11 bases. Germline CDR1 and CDR2: SGHAT and FQNNGV. The CDR3 extends over 14 amino acids. The ends lost 5 bases at V and 3 bases at J; junction bases unmatched: 3. The CDR3 protein is CASSRLAGLYEQYF. Written as DNA, the CDR3 is TGTGCCAGCAGCCGACTAGCGGGGCTCTACGAGCAGTACTTC. Complete variable domain (other parts from reference TRBV11-2 and TRBJ2-7): EAGVAQSPRYKIIEKRQSVAFWCNPISGHATLYWYQQILGQGPKLLIQFQNNGVVDDSQLPKDRFSAERLKGVDSTLKIQPAKLEDSAVYLCASSRLAGLYEQYFGPGTRLTVT.